A selection of T cell receptor beta chains follows, all from one sample in a study of metastatic and nonmetastatic thyroid tumors. TCRdb reassembled clones from the PCR reads with MiXCR. Of nearly 25,000 clones in the sample, 20% to 30% were seen once. Input material: blood. These receptors were taken from a male donor with papillary thyroid cancer or a benign thyroid nodule (not recorded which). Some clones in this sample may be carry-over from other donors' samples. Each CDR3 is given with its conserved first and last residue. A D gene is named only where the DNA matches it firmly. Expanded clones get a size class; other rows say once, few or many, or leave the size out.

>TRBV7-7|TRBD2|TRBJ2-1|medium-sized
TGTGCTAGCAGCTTAGATGCTAGCGGGAGCTCCAATGAGCAGTTCTTC
CASSLDASGSSNEQFF
>TRBV20-1|-|TRBJ1-1|-
TGCATTTCTAGTCAGGGTGTGGACACTGAAGCTTTCTTT
CISSQGVDTEAFF
>TRBV5-1|-|TRBJ2-7|medium-sized
TGCGCCAGCAGCGGGGACCTCGAGCAGTACTTC
CASSGDLEQYF
>TRBV19|-|TRBJ2-7|-
TGTGCCAGTAGTATCTCGGACTTAATCTACGATCAGTGCTTC
CASSISDLIYDQCF
>TRBV20-1|-|TRBJ2-7|medium-sized
TGCAGTGCTACCGCGAGGGCCAGCTCCTACGAGCAGTACTTC
CSATARASSYEQYF
>TRBV24-1|TRBD1|TRBJ2-2|few
TGTGCCACCAGTGATTTGGAGGGGGCTCTAACCGGGGAGCTGTTTTTT
CATSDLEGALTGELFF
>TRBV2|TRBD1|TRBJ2-7|many
TGTGCCAGCAGCGGAGGGACAGGGCTTCTCTACGAGCAGTACTTC
CASSGGTGLLYEQYF
>TRBV24-1|-|TRBJ2-1|medium-sized
TGTGCCACCAGTGACCCTTTTAGCGTCGACTACAATGAGCAGTTCTTC
CATSDPFSVDYNEQFF
>TRBV20-1|TRBD1|TRBJ2-2|many
TGCAGTGCTAGGGAAGGGGGCAAAGTCACCGGGGAGCTGTTTTTT
CSAREGGKVTGELFF
>TRBV6-1|-|TRBJ1-3|medium-sized
TGTGCCAGCAGACAACCGGGACAAGGAAACACCATATATTTT
CASRQPGQGNTIYF
>TRBV4-1|-|TRBJ2-1|-
TGCGCCAGCAGCCAAGACTACCTCAATGAGCAGTTCTTC
CASSQDYLNEQFF
>TRBV19|TRBD2|TRBJ2-2|many
TGTGCCAGTAGTATACTAGCGGGATTGACCGGGGAGCTGTTTTTT
CASSILAGLTGELFF
>TRBV7-9|-|TRBJ1-1|many
TGTGCCAGCAGCTTAATGGGGAGCACTGAAGCTTTCTTT
CASSLMGSTEAFF
>TRBV7-8|-|TRBJ2-7|many
TGTGCCAGCAGCTTAGGTCGAGAACTCGAGCAGTACTTC
CASSLGRELEQYF
>TRBV7-7|TRBD1|TRBJ2-5|many
TGTGCCAGCAGCCCCGACAGGGGAGGTTGGGAGACCCAGTACTTC
CASSPDRGGWETQYF
>TRBV6-2/TRBV6-3|-|TRBJ1-5|few
TGTGCCAGCAGTTGGGGCATTCAGAGTAATCAGCCCCAGCATTTT
CASSWGIQSNQPQHF
>TRBV20-1|-|TRBJ1-5|many
TGCAGTGCCCCGGGCCCAGGGACCGGGCAGCCCCAGCATTTT
CSAPGPGTGQPQHF
>TRBV5-5|-|TRBJ1-6|many
TGTGCCAGCAGCGTTGCGGACGGAAATAATTCACCCCTCCACTTT
CASSVADGNNSPLHF
>TRBV24-1|-|TRBJ2-7|few
TGTGCCACCAGTGTCGTTGCATCGGGCGAGCAGTACTTC
CATSVVASGEQYF
>TRBV7-8|-|TRBJ2-5|-
TGTGCCAGCAGATTAGGGGGTGGAGAGACCCAGTACTTC
CASRLGGGETQYF
>TRBV12-3/TRBV12-4|TRBD1|TRBJ2-7|medium-sized
TGTGCCAGCAGGAGGACAGGGCCCTACGAGCAGTACTTC
CASRRTGPYEQYF
>TRBV20-1|-|TRBJ1-3|-
TGCATTGCCTCGACTGGGGGAGGAAACACCATATATTTT
CIASTGGGNTIYF
>TRBV5-1|TRBD2|TRBJ2-3|once
TGCGCCAGCAGTTTTAGACTAGCGGGGACCACAGATACGCAGTATTTT
CASSFRLAGTTDTQYF
>TRBV18|-|TRBJ2-1|many
TGTGCCAGCTCACGACCGTATGAGCAGTTCTTC
CASSRPYEQFF
>TRBV15|-|TRBJ2-1|few
TGTGCCACCAGCAGGTCCGGACAGAGCTCCTACAATGAGCAGTTCTTC
CATSRSGQSSYNEQFF
>TRBV29-1|TRBD1|TRBJ1-2|many
TGCAGCGTACAGGGGTCTAACTATGGCTACACCTTC
CSVQGSNYGYTF
>TRBV6-5|TRBD1|TRBJ1-2|many
TGTGCCAGCAGACCTGGGACAGCCGTGCGGGGCGGCGACTATGGCTACACCTTC
CASRPGTAVRGGDYGYTF
>TRBV6-1|TRBD1|TRBJ1-5|few
TGTGCCAGCGTGAGGGGGCCCCCCGGGGAGCCCCAGCATTTT
CASVRGPPGEPQHF
>TRBV6-1|TRBD1|TRBJ2-7|medium-sized
TGTGCCAGCGGGGGACAGGCTTCCTACGAGCAGTACTTC
CASGGQASYEQYF
>TRBV11-3|-|TRBJ2-7|-
TGTGCCAGCAGCTTAGAGTTGATTGGACAGAGCTACGAGCAGTACTTC
CASSLELIGQSYEQYF
>TRBV28|-|TRBJ2-7|many
TGTGCCAGCCTCCCGGACGGAACCTACGAGCAGTACTTC
CASLPDGTYEQYF
>TRBV30|-|TRBJ2-1|many
TGTGCCTGTGAGGGGCTATTTTACAATGAGCAGTTCTTC
CACEGLFYNEQFF
>TRBV24-1|-|TRBJ2-2|few
TGTGCCACCAAAACCGGCGAGGACACCGGGGAGCTGTTTTTT
CATKTGEDTGELFF
>TRBV6-5|-|TRBJ1-1|-
TGTGCCCGGAGATACGGACACACGAACACTGAAGCTTTCTTT
CARRYGHTNTEAFF
>TRBV30|-|TRBJ2-1|many
TGTGCCTGGAGTGTAAGAGGAAGGGGACTCAGGCCCAATGAGCAGTTCTTC
CAWSVRGRGLRPNEQFF
>TRBV5-6|TRBD2|TRBJ2-5|many
TGTGCCAGCAGCACACCGGGACTAGCGGGAGCGAGGGAGACCCAGTACTTC
CASSTPGLAGARETQYF
>TRBV6-1|-|TRBJ1-1|medium-sized
TGTGCCAGCAGAGAACACGGAGCCACTGAAGCTTTCTTT
CASREHGATEAFF
>TRBV25-1|TRBD2|TRBJ2-1|many
TGTGCCAGCACGGCGGGAGGGAACTACAATGAGCAGTTCTTC
CASTAGGNYNEQFF
>TRBV6-1|-|TRBJ2-3|few
TGTGCCAACAGTCTATCCTCGGGGCCAGATACGCGGTATTTT
CANSLSSGPDTRYF
>TRBV5-4|TRBD2|TRBJ2-3|many
TGTGCCAGCAGCTTTCTTGGGGGAGGGCCTTCAGATACGCAGTATTTT
CASSFLGGGPSDTQYF
>TRBV7-9|-|TRBJ2-7|-
TGTGCCAGCAGCTCCGACACTCTCGAGCAGTACTTC
CASSSDTLEQYF
>TRBV24-1|TRBD1|TRBJ1-2|many
TGTGCCACCAACGGACAGGGGGTTGGCTACACCTTC
CATNGQGVGYTF